There are a few counts of the clone carrying this T cell receptor beta chain. Its specificity is unknown. The CDR3 has 12 amino acids. V lost 7 bases and J 8 bases, leaving 12 bases between the germline ends. CDR1 and CDR2 (germline): KGHDR, SFDVKD. The data belong to a study of yellow fever vaccine responses in identical twins. Study-level points and caveats: Reports say the vaccine T cell response in twins looked partly convergent and partly personalized.

MiXCR, run by TCRdb on the RT-PCR reads, gives a single entry per CDR3 protein. The data contain approximately 32,000 distinct CDR3 sequences, 45% to 65% of them singletons. This specimen was T cells from blood (PBMCs), unsorted or a sorted subset (not recorded which), taken before or after yellow fever vaccination (not recorded which). This sequence joins TRBV24-1 and TRBJ2-3; D may be TRBD2 (6 bases). The sequence was obtained from a woman aged 18-29 years who received the yellow fever vaccine. This CDR3 is CATRGDFGTQYF. CDR3 in DNA: TGTGCCACCAGGGGGGACTTTGGTACGCAGTATTTT.